The 11 T cell receptor beta chains below were found in one sample sequenced in a study of T cell responses to AZD1222 COVID-19 vaccine. Generated by immunoSEQ multiplex PCR, the TCRdb table keeps only in-frame clones and is missing some. The data show over 60,000 clones, approximately 80% seen once. Specimen: peripheral blood, collected 28 days after the second AZD1222 dose. These TCRs come from an adult who received the AZD1222 COVID-19 vaccine.

The rearrangement joins TRBV5-5 to TRBJ1-2; D perhaps matches TRBD1 (6 bases). CDR3 length: 16 amino acids. The V end was cut by 0 bases, the J end by 4 bases, with 16 bases between. CDR1 and CDR2 (germline): SGHKS, YYEKEE (reference sequence). In DNA, the CDR3 is TGTGCCAGCAGCTTGGGTGTTGGTCAGGGGAGCTATGGCTACACCTTC. Protein sequence: CASSLGVGQGSYGYTF. Supplemented by reference TRBV5-5 and TRBJ1-2, the full variable domain reads DAGVTQSPTHLIKTRGQQVTLRCSPISGHKSVSWYQQVLGQGPQFIFQYYEKEERGRGNFPDRFSARQFPNYSSELNVNALLLGDSALYLCASSLGVGQGSYGYTFGSGTRLTVV.

The chain carries TRBV27 and TRBJ2-5, with 10 positions matching TRBD2. The CDR3 loop spans 15 amino acids. The V gene's germline CDR1 is MNHEY and CDR2 SMNVEV (reference sequence). With V trimmed by 3 bases and J by 7 bases, 8 bases remained unmatched. The CDR3 DNA is TGTGCCAGCAGTTTTTCTAGCGGGGGACGTGTGACCCAGTACTTC. It translates to CASSFSSGGRVTQYF.

J is TRBJ1-4 and V is TRBV7-8, with a tentative D call TRBD1 (6 bases). The CDR3 runs 22 residues. The V gene's germline CDR1 is SGHVS and CDR2 FQNEAQ. V was clipped by 0 bases and J by 0 bases, with 26 bases between them. Here the CDR3 reads CASSLARSHRASSYSTNEKLFF. The CDR3 nucleotides are TGTGCCAGCAGCTTAGCGCGGTCTCACAGGGCTTCCTCATATTCAACTAATGAAAAACTGTTTTTT. The full variable domain, rest sourced from reference TRBV7-8 and TRBJ1-4, is GAGVSQSPRYKVAKRGQDVALRCDPISGHVSLFWYQQALGQGPEFLTYFQNEAQLDKSGLPSDRFFAERPEGSVSTLKIQRTQQEDSAVYLCASSLARSHRASSYSTNEKLFFGSGTQLSVL.

The chain employs TRBV14 and TRBJ2-7; possibly TRBD1 for D (5 bases). CDR1 and CDR2 (germline): SGHDN, FVKESK. Trimming took 4 bases from V and 3 from J, leaving 10 bases between them. This CDR3 spans 13 amino acids. The DNA for the CDR3 is TGTGCCAGCAGCCGGCAGGGTGTCTACGAGCAGTACTTC. Residues: CASSRQGVYEQYF.

This chain connects TRBV6-5 to TRBJ1-5; D is ambiguous. The V end lost 6 bases, the J end lost 3 bases, and 9 bases lay between the germline ends. The germline V gene has CDR1 MNHEY and CDR2 SVGAGI. The CDR3 is 13 residues long. This CDR3 reads CASRFSNNQPQHF. The CDR3 nucleotides are TGTGCCAGCAGATTCAGTAACAATCAGCCCCAGCATTTT.

This clone was seen a single time. The chain uses TRBV2 and TRBJ2-2; D is uncertain. Looked up from germline, CDR1 is SNHLY and CDR2 is FYNNEI. V shed 7 bases and J shed 3 bases, with 9 bases lying between them. This CDR3 contains 13 residues. CDR3 sequence reads: CASILGYTGELFF. Written as DNA, the CDR3 is TGTGCCAGCATTCTAGGGTACACCGGGGAGCTGTTTTTT.

J is TRBJ2-3 and V is TRBV11-2; 8 bases line up with TRBD2. Trimming removed 4 bases from V and 1 base from J; junction bases left unmatched: 13. The CDR3 length is 18 residues. The germline gives CDR1 SGHAT, CDR2 FQNNGV. CDR3 region: CASSSRRGGHPGTDTQYF. CDR3 DNA sequence: TGTGCCAGCAGCTCCCGACGCGGGGGGCACCCTGGCACAGATACGCAGTATTTT.

The gene calls are TRBV3-1 (or the pseudogene TRBV3-2) and TRBJ2-1; 13 nucleotides agree with TRBD2. Germline V gene data show CDR1 as LGHDT and CDR2 as YNNKEL (reference sequence). V trimming: 0 bases; J trimming: 3 bases; junction bases outside the gene matches: 2. This CDR3 has 17 amino acids. CDR3 bases: TGTGCCAGCAGCCAAGAGGGGACTAGCGGGGTCTACAATGAGCAGTTCTTC. Translated: CASSQEGTSGVYNEQFF.

V gene TRBV28 combines with J gene TRBJ2-7, with D hard to call. V gave up 3 bases and J gave up 2 bases, with 8 bases separating them. CDR1 is MDHEN, CDR2 SYDVKM, per germline. CDR3 size: 13 residues. This chain's CDR3 is CASSFESTYEQYF. The CDR3, as DNA: TGTGCCAGCAGTTTCGAATCAACCTACGAGCAGTACTTC. The full variable domain, its missing parts supplied by reference TRBV28 and TRBJ2-7, is DVKVTQSSRYLVKRTGEKVFLECVQDMDHENMFWYRQDPGLGLRLIYFSYDVKMKEKGDIPEGYSVSREKKERFSLILESASTNQTSMYLCASSFESTYEQYFGPGTRLTVT.

The chain carries TRBV5-6 and TRBJ2-1; TRBD2 agrees at 7 bases. The junction had 3 bases not matched to a gene; V was cut back by 0 bases and J by 0 bases. Germline CDR1 is SGHDT and CDR2 is YYEEEE. The CDR3 contains 16 residues. DNA for the CDR3: TGTGCCAGCAGCTTGGAGCGGGGATTCTCCTACAATGAGCAGTTCTTC. This encodes CASSLERGFSYNEQFF.

The sample holds a few counts of this clone. The chain couples TRBV6-2 or TRBV6-3 to TRBJ2-3, with 11 bases identical to TRBD2. The V segment lost 0 bases and the J segment 0 bases; nucleotides outside the gene matches: 8. This CDR3 has 19 residues. In germline, CDR1 is MNHEY, CDR2 SVGEGT. The CDR3 loop reads CASSYSILAGAKSTDTQYF. CDR3 coding DNA: TGTGCCAGCAGTTACTCGATACTAGCGGGGGCCAAGAGCACAGATACGCAGTATTTT.